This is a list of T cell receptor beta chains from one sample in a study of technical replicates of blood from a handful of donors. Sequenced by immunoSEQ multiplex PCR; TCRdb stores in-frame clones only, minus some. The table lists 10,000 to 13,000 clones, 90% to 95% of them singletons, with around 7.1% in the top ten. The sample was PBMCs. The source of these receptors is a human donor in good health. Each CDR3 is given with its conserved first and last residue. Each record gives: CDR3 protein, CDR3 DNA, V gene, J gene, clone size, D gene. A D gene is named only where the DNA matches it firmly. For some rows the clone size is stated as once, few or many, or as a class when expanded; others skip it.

CDR3aa: CSVEPGTGGSRGYTF
CDR3nt: TGCAGCGTTGAACCCGGGACAGGGGGCAGTAGGGGCTACACCTTC
v_gene: TRBV29-1
j_gene: TRBJ1-2
abundance: NA
d_gene: TRBD1

CDR3aa: CASSIALADYGYTF
CDR3nt: TGTGCCAGTAGTATTGCCCTAGCCGACTATGGCTACACCTTC
v_gene: TRBV19
j_gene: TRBJ1-2
abundance: NA
d_gene: NA

CDR3aa: CASSEATGSYNEQFF
CDR3nt: TGTGCCAGCAGTGAAGCGACAGGCTCCTACAATGAGCAGTTCTTC
v_gene: TRBV6-1
j_gene: TRBJ2-1
abundance: NA
d_gene: NA

CDR3aa: CASSEATVQETQYF
CDR3nt: TGTGCCAGCAGTGAAGCGACAGTTCAAGAGACCCAGTACTTC
v_gene: TRBV2
j_gene: TRBJ2-5
abundance: NA
d_gene: NA

CDR3aa: CASSVSGGGETQYF
CDR3nt: TGCGCCAGCAGCGTGAGCGGGGGGGGAGAGACCCAGTACTTC
v_gene: TRBV5-1
j_gene: TRBJ2-5
abundance: NA
d_gene: TRBD2

CDR3aa: CASSLAGQQETQYF
CDR3nt: TGCGCCAGCAGCTTGGCGGGACAGCAAGAGACCCAGTACTTC
v_gene: TRBV5-1
j_gene: TRBJ2-5
abundance: NA
d_gene: TRBD1

CDR3aa: CAWSQINEKLFF
CDR3nt: TGTGCCTGGAGTCAGATTAATGAAAAACTGTTTTTT
v_gene: TRBV30
j_gene: TRBJ1-4
abundance: NA
d_gene: NA

CDR3aa: CASSYRTGFLITEAFF
CDR3nt: TGTGCCAGCAGTTATCGGACAGGGTTTCTTATCACTGAAGCTTTCTTT
v_gene: TRBV6-5
j_gene: TRBJ1-1
abundance: NA
d_gene: TRBD1

CDR3aa: CASSLRGLATEAFF
CDR3nt: TGTGCCAGCAGCTTAAGGGGCCTGGCGACTGAAGCTTTCTTT
v_gene: TRBV11-2
j_gene: TRBJ1-1
abundance: NA
d_gene: NA

CDR3aa: CASSAAETTDTQYF
CDR3nt: TGTGCCAGCAGTGCAGCGGAGACCACAGATACGCAGTATTTT
v_gene: TRBV2
j_gene: TRBJ2-3
abundance: medium-sized
d_gene: NA

CDR3aa: CAIRDSGGDNEQFF
CDR3nt: TGTGCCATCAGAGATAGCGGGGGAGACAATGAGCAGTTCTTC
v_gene: TRBV10-3
j_gene: TRBJ2-1
abundance: few
d_gene: TRBD2

CDR3aa: CAWSVAGTGVREQYF
CDR3nt: TGTGCCTGGAGTGTAGCCGGGACAGGGGTGAGAGAGCAGTACTTC
v_gene: TRBV30
j_gene: TRBJ2-7
abundance: NA
d_gene: TRBD1

CDR3aa: CASSLGTGSRDGYTF
CDR3nt: TGTGCCAGCAGCTTAGGGACAGGGAGCAGGGATGGCTACACCTTC
v_gene: TRBV13
j_gene: TRBJ1-2
abundance: NA
d_gene: TRBD1

CDR3aa: CASSEQGSLLENEETQYF
CDR3nt: TGTGCCAGCAGCGAACAGGGTTCCCTTCTGGAGAACGAAGAGACCCAGTACTTC
v_gene: TRBV21-1
j_gene: TRBJ2-5
abundance: NA
d_gene: NA

CDR3aa: CASSPTGPAEAFF
CDR3nt: TGTGCCAGCAGCCCGACAGGGCCGGCTGAAGCTTTCTTT
v_gene: TRBV7-9
j_gene: TRBJ1-1
abundance: NA
d_gene: TRBD1

CDR3aa: CAWSWGQGSGANVLTF
CDR3nt: TGTGCCTGGTCATGGGGACAGGGCTCTGGGGCCAACGTCCTGACTTTC
v_gene: TRBV30
j_gene: TRBJ2-6
abundance: NA
d_gene: TRBD1

CDR3aa: CASSTSGIPTGELFF
CDR3nt: TGTGCCAGCAGTACGAGCGGTATCCCCACCGGGGAGCTGTTTTTT
v_gene: TRBV28
j_gene: TRBJ2-2
abundance: NA
d_gene: NA

CDR3aa: CASSRGASNDEQFF
CDR3nt: TGTGCCAGCAGCCGGGGGGCTTCAAACGATGAGCAGTTCTTC
v_gene: TRBV7-6
j_gene: TRBJ2-1
abundance: few
d_gene: NA

CDR3aa: CASGFQSHEQYF
CDR3nt: TGTGCTAGTGGTTTCCAGTCCCACGAGCAGTACTTC
v_gene: TRBV12-5
j_gene: TRBJ2-7
abundance: NA
d_gene: NA

CDR3aa: CASSLPLIAGLIGDTQYF
CDR3nt: TGCGCCAGCAGCTTACCGCTTATAGCGGGACTGATAGGAGATACGCAGTATTTT
v_gene: TRBV5-1
j_gene: TRBJ2-3
abundance: NA
d_gene: TRBD2

CDR3aa: CASTLERGGTEAFF
CDR3nt: TGTGCCAGCACCTTAGAGAGGGGGGGGACTGAAGCTTTCTTT
v_gene: TRBV7-9
j_gene: TRBJ1-1
abundance: NA
d_gene: NA

CDR3aa: CASSLLGIGGREQYF
CDR3nt: TGTGCCAGCAGCTTATTAGGGATAGGGGGTCGGGAGCAGTACTTC
v_gene: TRBV7-9
j_gene: TRBJ2-7
abundance: few
d_gene: NA

CDR3aa: CASSLEGGSHHEQYF
CDR3nt: TGCGCCAGCAGCTTGGAAGGCGGGAGCCATCACGAGCAGTACTTC
v_gene: TRBV5-1
j_gene: TRBJ2-7
abundance: once
d_gene: TRBD2

CDR3aa: CSVISRVPNTEAFF
CDR3nt: TGCAGCGTCATAAGCCGCGTCCCGAACACTGAAGCTTTCTTT
v_gene: TRBV29-1
j_gene: TRBJ1-1
abundance: NA
d_gene: NA

CDR3aa: CSVEDPTGLAGVYEQYF
CDR3nt: TGCAGCGTTGAAGACCCAACCGGACTAGCGGGAGTCTACGAGCAGTACTTC
v_gene: TRBV29-1
j_gene: TRBJ2-7
abundance: NA
d_gene: TRBD2

CDR3aa: CASSYGQGRGYTF
CDR3nt: TGTGCCAGCAGTTACGGACAGGGCCGGGGCTACACCTTC
v_gene: TRBV6-5
j_gene: TRBJ1-2
abundance: NA
d_gene: TRBD1

CDR3aa: CASSVPRGDTEAFF
CDR3nt: TGTGCCAGCAGTGTCCCCAGGGGTGATACTGAAGCTTTCTTT
v_gene: TRBV6-4
j_gene: TRBJ1-1
abundance: NA
d_gene: NA

CDR3aa: CASSYTSSYEQYF
CDR3nt: TGTGCCAGCAGTTACACTAGCTCCTACGAGCAGTACTTC
v_gene: TRBV27
j_gene: TRBJ2-7
abundance: NA
d_gene: NA

CDR3aa: CASSVTGESEKLFF
CDR3nt: TGTGCCAGCAGCGTGACAGGGGAGAGTGAAAAACTGTTTTTT
v_gene: TRBV9
j_gene: TRBJ1-4
abundance: NA
d_gene: TRBD1

CDR3aa: CASSDQGGSGNTIYF
CDR3nt: TGTGCCAGCAGTGACCAGGGGGGCTCTGGAAACACCATATATTTT
v_gene: TRBV6-1
j_gene: TRBJ1-3
abundance: NA
d_gene: TRBD1

CDR3aa: CASSWGQNSGNTIYF
CDR3nt: TGTGCCAGCAGCTGGGGGCAGAACTCTGGAAACACCATATATTTT
v_gene: TRBV5-6
j_gene: TRBJ1-3
abundance: NA
d_gene: NA

CDR3aa: CASSIPGQGSVGVGYTF
CDR3nt: TGTGCCAGCAGTATTCCGGGACAGGGATCCGTGGGAGTGGGCTACACCTTC
v_gene: TRBV28
j_gene: TRBJ1-2
abundance: NA
d_gene: TRBD1